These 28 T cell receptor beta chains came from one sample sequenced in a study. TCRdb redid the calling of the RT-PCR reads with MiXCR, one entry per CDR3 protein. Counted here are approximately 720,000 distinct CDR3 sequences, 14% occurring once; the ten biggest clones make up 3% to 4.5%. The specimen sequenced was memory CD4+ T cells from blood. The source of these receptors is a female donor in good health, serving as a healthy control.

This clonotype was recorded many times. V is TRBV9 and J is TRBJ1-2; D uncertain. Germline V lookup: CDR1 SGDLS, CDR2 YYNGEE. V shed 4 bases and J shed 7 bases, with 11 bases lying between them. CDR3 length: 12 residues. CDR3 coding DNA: TGTGCCAGCAGCCCTCCCGGTAGTGGCTACACCTTC. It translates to CASSPPGSGYTF.

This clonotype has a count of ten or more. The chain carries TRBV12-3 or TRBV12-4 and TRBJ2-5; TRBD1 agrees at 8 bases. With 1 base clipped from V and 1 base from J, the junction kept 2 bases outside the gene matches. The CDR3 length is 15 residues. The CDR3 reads CASSLGTGSQETQYF. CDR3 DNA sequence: TGTGCCAGCAGTTTAGGGACAGGGTCCCAAGAGACCCAGTACTTC.

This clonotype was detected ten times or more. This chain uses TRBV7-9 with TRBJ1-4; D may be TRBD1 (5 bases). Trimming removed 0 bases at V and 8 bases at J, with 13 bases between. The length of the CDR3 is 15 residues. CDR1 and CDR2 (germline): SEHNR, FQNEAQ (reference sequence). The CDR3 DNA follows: TGTGCCAGCAGCTTAGCTCTCCCGGGGGACGAAAAACTGTTTTTT. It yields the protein CASSLALPGDEKLFF.

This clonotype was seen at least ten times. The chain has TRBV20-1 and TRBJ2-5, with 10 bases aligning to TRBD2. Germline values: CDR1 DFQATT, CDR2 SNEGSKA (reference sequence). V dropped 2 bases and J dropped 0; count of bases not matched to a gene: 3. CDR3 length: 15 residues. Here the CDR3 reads CSARNSGGDQETQYF. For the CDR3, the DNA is TGCAGTGCTAGAAACAGCGGGGGGGACCAAGAGACCCAGTACTTC.

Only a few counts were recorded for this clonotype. The CDR3 protein is CASSFRQGPYGYTF. The CDR3 DNA reads TGTGCCAGCAGCTTCCGACAGGGCCCTTATGGCTACACCTTC. This rearrangement joins TRBV7-2 to TRBJ1-2, with TRBD1 matching over 7 bases. This CDR3 comprises 14 residues. The V gene's germline CDR1 is SGHTA and CDR2 FQGNSA. With 3 bases clipped from V and 5 bases from J, the junction kept 6 bases outside the gene matches.

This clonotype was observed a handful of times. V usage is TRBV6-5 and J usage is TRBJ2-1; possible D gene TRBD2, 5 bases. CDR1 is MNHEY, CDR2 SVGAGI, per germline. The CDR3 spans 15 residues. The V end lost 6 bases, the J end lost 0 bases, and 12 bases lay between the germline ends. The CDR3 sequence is CASSPVDFSYNEQFF. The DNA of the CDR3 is TGTGCCAGCAGCCCGGTGGACTTCTCCTACAATGAGCAGTTCTTC.

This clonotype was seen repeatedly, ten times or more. This CDR3 is CASSQVTGSYEQYF. The CDR3 nucleotides read TGCGCCAGCAGCCAAGTCACAGGATCCTACGAGCAGTACTTC. The chain combines TRBV4-3 with TRBJ2-7; the D gene is possibly TRBD1 (5 bases). V shed 1 base and J shed 1 base, with 8 bases lying between them. Germline V gene lookup returns CDR1 LGHNA and CDR2 YSLEER. This CDR3 comprises 14 residues.

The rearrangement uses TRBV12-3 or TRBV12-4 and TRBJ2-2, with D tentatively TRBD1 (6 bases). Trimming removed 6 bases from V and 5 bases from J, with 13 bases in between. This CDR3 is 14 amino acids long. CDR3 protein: CASSKQGRTGELFF. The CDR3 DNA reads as TGTGCCAGCAGCAAGCAGGGGAGAACCGGGGAGCTGTTTTTT.

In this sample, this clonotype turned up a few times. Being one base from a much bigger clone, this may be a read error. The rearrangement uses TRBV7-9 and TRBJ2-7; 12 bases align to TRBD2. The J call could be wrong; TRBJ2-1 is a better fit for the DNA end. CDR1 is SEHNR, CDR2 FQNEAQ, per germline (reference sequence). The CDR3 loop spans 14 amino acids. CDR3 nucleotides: TGTGCCAGCAGCAGATCTAGCGGGGGGGCCGAGCAGTTCTTC. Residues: CASSRSSGGAEQFF.

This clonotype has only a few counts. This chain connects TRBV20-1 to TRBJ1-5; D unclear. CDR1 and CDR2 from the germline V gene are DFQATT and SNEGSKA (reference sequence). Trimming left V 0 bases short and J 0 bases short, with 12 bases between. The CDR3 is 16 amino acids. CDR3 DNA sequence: TGCAGTGCTAGAGATGGCGGTGACTATAGCAATCAGCCCCAGCATTTT. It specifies CSARDGGDYSNQPQHF.

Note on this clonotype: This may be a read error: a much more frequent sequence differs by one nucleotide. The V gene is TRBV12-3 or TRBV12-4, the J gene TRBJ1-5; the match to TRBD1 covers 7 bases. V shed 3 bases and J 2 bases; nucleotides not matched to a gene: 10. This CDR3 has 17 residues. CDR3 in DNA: TGTGCCAGCAGTTTTGGGACAGAGGATTATGGCAATCAGCCCCAGCATTTT. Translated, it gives CASSFGTEDYGNQPQHF.

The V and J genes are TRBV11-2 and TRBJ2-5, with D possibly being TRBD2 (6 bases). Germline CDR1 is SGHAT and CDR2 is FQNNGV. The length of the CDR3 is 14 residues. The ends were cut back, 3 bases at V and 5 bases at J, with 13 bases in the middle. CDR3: CASSFTGAGETQYF. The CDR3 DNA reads TGTGCCAGCAGCTTTACGGGTGCGGGGGAGACCCAGTACTTC.

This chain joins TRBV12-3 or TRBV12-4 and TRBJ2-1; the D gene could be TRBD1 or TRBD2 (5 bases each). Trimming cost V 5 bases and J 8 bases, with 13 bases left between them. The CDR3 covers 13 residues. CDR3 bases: TGTGCCAGCAGTAAGAGGGGTTACGATGAGCAGTTCTTC. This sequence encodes CASSKRGYDEQFF.

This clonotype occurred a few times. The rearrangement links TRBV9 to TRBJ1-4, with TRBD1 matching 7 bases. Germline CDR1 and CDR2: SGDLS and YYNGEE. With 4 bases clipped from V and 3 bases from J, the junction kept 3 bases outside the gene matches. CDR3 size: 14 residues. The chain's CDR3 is CASSRQGPNEKLFF. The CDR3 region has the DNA TGTGCCAGCAGCCGACAGGGACCTAATGAAAAACTGTTTTTT.

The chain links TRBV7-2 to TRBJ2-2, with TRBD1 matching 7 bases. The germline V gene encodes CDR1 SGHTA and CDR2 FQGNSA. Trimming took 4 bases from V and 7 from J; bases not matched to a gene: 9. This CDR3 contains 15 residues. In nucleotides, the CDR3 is TGTGCCAGCAGCTCTCGGGACAGTCACCTCGGGGAGCTGTTTTTT. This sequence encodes CASSSRDSHLGELFF.

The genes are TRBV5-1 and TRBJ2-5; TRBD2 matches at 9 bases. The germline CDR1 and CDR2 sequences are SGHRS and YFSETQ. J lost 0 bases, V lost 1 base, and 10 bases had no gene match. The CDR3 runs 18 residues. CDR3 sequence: CASSLLGLAHPYQETQYF. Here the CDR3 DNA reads TGCGCCAGCAGCTTGTTGGGACTAGCCCATCCGTACCAAGAGACCCAGTACTTC.

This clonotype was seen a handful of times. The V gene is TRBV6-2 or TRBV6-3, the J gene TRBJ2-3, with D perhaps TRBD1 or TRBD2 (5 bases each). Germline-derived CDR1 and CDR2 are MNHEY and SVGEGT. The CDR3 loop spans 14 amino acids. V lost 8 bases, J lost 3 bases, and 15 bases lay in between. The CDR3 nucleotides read TGTGCCAGCGGGATCTCGAGGGGAACAGATACGCAGTATTTT. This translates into CASGISRGTDTQYF.

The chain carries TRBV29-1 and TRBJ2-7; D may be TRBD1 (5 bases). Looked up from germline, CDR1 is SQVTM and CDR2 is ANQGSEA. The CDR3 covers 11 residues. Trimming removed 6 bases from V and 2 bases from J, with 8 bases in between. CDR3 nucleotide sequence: TGCAGCGTGACAGCAACCTACGAGCAGTACTTC. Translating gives CSVTATYEQYF.

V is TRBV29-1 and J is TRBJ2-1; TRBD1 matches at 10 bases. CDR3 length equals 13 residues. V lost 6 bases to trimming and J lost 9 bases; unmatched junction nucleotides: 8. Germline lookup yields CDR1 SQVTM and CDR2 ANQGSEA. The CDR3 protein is CSVELDRGREQFF. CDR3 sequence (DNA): TGCAGCGTCGAGCTCGACAGGGGGCGTGAGCAGTTCTTC.

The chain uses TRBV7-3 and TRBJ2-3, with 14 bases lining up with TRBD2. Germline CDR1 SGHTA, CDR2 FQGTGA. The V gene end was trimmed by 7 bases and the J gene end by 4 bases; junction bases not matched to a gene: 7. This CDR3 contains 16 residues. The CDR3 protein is CASNQGTSGSADTQYF. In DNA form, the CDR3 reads TGTGCCAGCAACCAGGGGACTAGCGGGAGCGCAGATACGCAGTATTTT. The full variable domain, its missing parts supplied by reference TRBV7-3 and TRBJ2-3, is GAGVSQTPSNKVTEKGKYVELRCDPISGHTALYWYRQSLGQGPEFLIYFQGTGAADDSGLPNDRFFAVRPEGSVSTLKIQRTERGDSAVYLCASNQGTSGSADTQYFGPGTRLTVL.

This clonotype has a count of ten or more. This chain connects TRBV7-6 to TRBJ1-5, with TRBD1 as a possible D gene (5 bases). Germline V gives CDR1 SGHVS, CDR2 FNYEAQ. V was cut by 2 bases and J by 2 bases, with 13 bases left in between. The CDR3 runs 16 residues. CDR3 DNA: TGTGCCAGCAGCTTAACCAGGGCTCTGTGCAATCAGCCCCAGCATTTT. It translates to CASSLTRALCNQPQHF.

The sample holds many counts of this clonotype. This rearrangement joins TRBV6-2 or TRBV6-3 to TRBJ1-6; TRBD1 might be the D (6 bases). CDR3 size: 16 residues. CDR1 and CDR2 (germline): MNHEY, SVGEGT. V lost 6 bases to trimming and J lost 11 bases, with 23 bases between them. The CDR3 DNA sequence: TGTGCCAGCAGGCCGTGGGACCGTCGGGGGCCTACACCCCTCCACTTT. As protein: CASRPWDRRGPTPLHF.

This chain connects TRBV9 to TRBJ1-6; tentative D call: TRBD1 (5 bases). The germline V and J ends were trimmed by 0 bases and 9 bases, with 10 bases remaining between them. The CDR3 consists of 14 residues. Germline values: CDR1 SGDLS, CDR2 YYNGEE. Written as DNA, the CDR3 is TGTGCCAGCAGCGTAGGAGTCAGGGCTTCACCCCTCCACTTT. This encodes CASSVGVRASPLHF.

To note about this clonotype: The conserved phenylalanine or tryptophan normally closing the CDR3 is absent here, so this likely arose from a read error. CDR3 residues: CASSEDSTSTDTQYY. The DNA for the CDR3 is TGTGCCAGCAGTGAGGACAGCACTAGCACAGATACGCAGTATTAT. The gene calls are TRBV12-3 or TRBV12-4 and TRBJ2-3; possibly TRBD1 for D (6 bases). This CDR3 comprises 15 residues. Deletions cut 5 bases from V and 0 bases from J, with 12 bases between.

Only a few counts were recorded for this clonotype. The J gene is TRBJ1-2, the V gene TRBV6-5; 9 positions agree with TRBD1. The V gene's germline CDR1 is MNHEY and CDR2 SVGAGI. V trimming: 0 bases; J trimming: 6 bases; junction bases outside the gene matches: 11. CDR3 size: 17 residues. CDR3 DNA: TGTGCCAGCAGTTACTCGTATGCGGGACAGGGCTTGGATGGCTACACCTTC. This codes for CASSYSYAGQGLDGYTF.

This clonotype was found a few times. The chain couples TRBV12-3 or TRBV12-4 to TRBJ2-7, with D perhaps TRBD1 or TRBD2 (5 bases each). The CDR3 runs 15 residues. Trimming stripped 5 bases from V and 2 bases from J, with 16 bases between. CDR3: CASSGTQQAAYEQYF. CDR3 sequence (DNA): TGTGCCAGCAGTGGGACCCAACAGGCCGCCTACGAGCAGTACTTC.

The CDR3 DNA is TGTGCCAGCAGTTTGCATGGGGGTGGCTACACCTTC. Protein product: CASSLHGGGYTF. The V and J genes are TRBV12-3 or TRBV12-4 and TRBJ1-2; TRBD1 is a possible D gene (5 bases). CDR3 length: 12 amino acids. The V gene lost 3 bases and the J gene lost 7 bases, with 9 bases spanning the gap.

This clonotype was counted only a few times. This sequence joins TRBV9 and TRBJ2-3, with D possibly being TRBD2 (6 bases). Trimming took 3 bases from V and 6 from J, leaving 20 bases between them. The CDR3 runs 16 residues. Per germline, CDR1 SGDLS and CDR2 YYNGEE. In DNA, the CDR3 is TGTGCCAGCAGCGCAGTCACGGTAGCGGAGTGGGATACGCAGTATTTT. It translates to CASSAVTVAEWDTQYF.